This passage covers 22 T cell receptor beta chains from one sample sequenced in a study of STAT3 mutations in large granular lymphocyte leukemia. General study results and limits: At least one immunodominant TCR beta clonotype appeared in every T-cell large granular lymphocyte leukemia patient.

No antigen has been identified for these receptors. Data came from immunoSEQ multiplex PCR; TCRdb stores just in-frame clones and leaves some out. The table shows approximately 9,800 clones, with approximately 90% occurring only once. The sample comprised peripheral blood mononuclear cells. The receptors shown here come from a man between 60 and 75 years old with T-cell large granular lymphocyte leukemia. Some clones in this sample may be carry-over from other donors' samples.

The chain uses TRBV19 and TRBJ2-5; possible D gene TRBD1, 5 bases. Deletions cut 4 bases from V and 5 bases from J, with 14 bases between. The CDR3 is 14 residues long. The V gene's germline CDR1 is LNHDA and CDR2 SQIVND (reference sequence). The DNA of the CDR3 is TGTGCCAGTAGTAAAAGGGGCCCTCAGGAGACCCAGTACTTC. Amino acids: CASSKRGPQETQYF.

The rearrangement links TRBV18 to TRBJ1-2; possibly TRBD1 for D (5 bases). Germline V CDR1 and CDR2: KGHSH, LQKENI. The V end was cut by 6 bases, the J end by 6 bases, with 14 bases between. This CDR3 region has 13 residues. As DNA, the CDR3 is TGTGCCAGCTCGCCCGACAGCACTGATGGCTACACCTTC. Its protein is CASSPDSTDGYTF.

V usage is TRBV19 and J usage is TRBJ1-3; 8 bases are a match to TRBD1. Germline CDR1 reads LNHDA; CDR2 reads SQIVND (reference sequence). The CDR3 extends over 14 amino acids. Trimming took 8 bases from V and 4 from J; bases not matched to a gene: 7. In nucleotides, the CDR3 is TGTGCCAGTCACCAGGGGGCTGCGGGAAACACCATATATTTT. It translates to CASHQGAAGNTIYF.

This chain joins TRBV2 and TRBJ2-3; 7 positions agree with TRBD2. Germline-derived CDR1 and CDR2 are SNHLY and FYNNEI. J lost 0 bases, V lost 5 bases, and 8 bases had no gene match. CDR3 length: 16 amino acids. The CDR3 spells CASSNILAVSTDTQYF. CDR3 DNA sequence: TGTGCCAGCAGTAACATTCTAGCGGTTAGCACAGATACGCAGTATTTT. Using reference TRBV2 and TRBJ2-3 for the parts outside the CDR3, the full variable domain is EPEVTQTPSHQVTQMGQEVILRCVPISNHLYFYWYRQILGQKVEFLVSFYNNEISEKSEIFDDQFSVERPDGSNFTLKIRSTKLEDSAMYFCASSNILAVSTDTQYFGPGTRLTVL.

V and J are TRBV15 and TRBJ2-5, with a tentative D call TRBD1 (6 bases). Germline CDR1 reads LNHNV; CDR2 reads YYDKDF (reference sequence). The CDR3 runs to 15 residues. The germline V and J ends were trimmed by 7 bases and 4 bases, with 19 bases remaining between them. In DNA, the CDR3 is TGTGCCACCACCCGAGGACAGCAAGGGGGAGAGACCCAGTACTTC. This encodes CATTRGQQGGETQYF.

The gene calls are TRBV19 and TRBJ1-3; D remains unclear. CDR3 length: 10 amino acids. Germline CDR1 and CDR2: LNHDA and SQIVND (reference sequence). Trimming took 8 bases from V and 7 from J, leaving 6 bases between them. The CDR3 region has the DNA TGTGCCAGTTCTCTTAACACCATATATTTT. Translation gives CASSLNTIYF.

As DNA, the CDR3 is TGCGCCAGCAGCTTGTTAACTAGGGGCACCGGGGAGCTGTTTTTT. Protein product: CASSLLTRGTGELFF. The gene calls are TRBV5-1 and TRBJ2-2; D may match TRBD1 or TRBD2 (5 bases each). CDR1 is SGHRS and CDR2 is YFSETQ in the germline V gene. This CDR3 region has 15 residues. V shed 1 base and J shed 4 bases, with 11 bases lying between them.

The V call is TRBV28, the J call TRBJ2-1, with D possibly TRBD1 on 6 matching bases. Between the trimmed V and J ends, which lost 3 bases and 7 bases, there was a span of 16 bases. The germline V gene has CDR1 MDHEN and CDR2 SYDVKM. The CDR3 has 15 amino acids. The CDR3 nucleotides are TGTGCCAGCAGTTTGTATCAAGTAGGGGGAAATGAGCAGTTCTTC. It is translated as CASSLYQVGGNEQFF.

The genes are TRBV28 and TRBJ1-5, with 11 bases lining up with TRBD1. V dropped 3 bases and J dropped 4; count of bases not matched to a gene: 8. Looked up from germline, CDR1 is MDHEN and CDR2 is SYDVKM. The CDR3 loop spans 17 amino acids. CDR3 sequence: CASSFWDRGKGNQPQHF. For the CDR3, the DNA is TGTGCCAGCAGTTTCTGGGACAGGGGGAAGGGGAATCAGCCCCAGCATTTT.

The chain uses TRBV6-5 and TRBJ1-4, with 10 bases fitting TRBD1. The length of the CDR3 is 13 residues. J lost 6 bases, V lost 7 bases, and 2 bases had no gene match. Germline-derived CDR1 and CDR2 are MNHEY and SVGAGI. The CDR3 here is CASTGTGDEKLFF. For the CDR3, the DNA is TGTGCCAGCACCGGGACAGGGGATGAAAAACTGTTTTTT.

The genes are TRBV7-9 and TRBJ1-1; unclear D gene. Germline CDR1 reads SEHNR; CDR2 reads FQNEAQ (reference sequence). The CDR3 extends over 13 amino acids. Trimming pared 5 bases from V and 5 bases from J, leaving 12 bases between. Here the CDR3 reads CASSPRLGTEAFF. The CDR3 region has the DNA TGTGCCAGCAGCCCACGGTTAGGGACTGAAGCTTTCTTT.

The table lists this clone with a few counts. V is TRBV30 and J is TRBJ2-5, with 9 positions matching TRBD1. CDR3 size: 14 residues. Germline trimming cut 3 bases from V and 4 bases from J; bases unmatched to any gene: 6. Germline assignment: CDR1 GTSNPN and CDR2 SVGIG (reference sequence). The CDR3 here is CAWSLTGGRETQYF. The CDR3 coding sequence is TGTGCCTGGAGCCTGACAGGGGGAAGAGAGACCCAGTACTTC.

CDR3 bases: TGTGCCAGCAACCTTATGGGGGGGGGAAGAGGTGGCTACACCTTC. Protein sequence: CASNLMGGGRGGYTF. The rearrangement links TRBV5-4 to TRBJ1-2, with D perhaps matching TRBD1 (5 bases). The CDR3 loop spans 15 amino acids. Germline assignment: CDR1 SGHNT and CDR2 YYREEE (reference sequence). Trimming took 6 bases from V and 7 from J, leaving 22 bases between them.

The CDR3 DNA reads as TGTGCCAGCAGCCGACTCACAGGGGGCGGGACCGGGGAGCTGTTTTTT. This translates into CASSRLTGGGTGELFF. The chain joins TRBV5-4 to TRBJ2-2; 9 bases align to TRBD1. With 4 bases clipped from V and 5 bases from J, the junction kept 9 bases outside the gene matches. This CDR3 is built from 16 residues. The germline gives CDR1 SGHNT, CDR2 YYREEE (reference sequence).

V gene TRBV18 combines with J gene TRBJ2-5; 9 bases line up with TRBD2. After removal of 3 bases from V and 2 bases from J, the junction contained 1 base not matched to a gene. CDR3 length: 14 residues. CDR1 is KGHSH and CDR2 is LQKENI in the germline V gene. The CDR3 spells CASSPGLAQETQYF. The CDR3 DNA reads as TGTGCCAGCTCACCGGGACTAGCACAAGAGACCCAGTACTTC.

In its sample, this clone was seen once. The chain is built from TRBV4-2 and TRBJ2-2, with 7 positions matching TRBD1. V gave up 0 bases and J gave up 4 bases; unmatched junction bases: 11. Per germline, CDR1 LGHNA and CDR2 YNFKEQ. This CDR3 contains 18 residues. The CDR3 region has the DNA TGTGCCAGCAGCCAAGAGATAGTCCGGACAGGACTCACCGGGGAGCTGTTTTTT. Translation: CASSQEIVRTGLTGELFF.

The gene calls are TRBV9 and TRBJ2-6; D call uncertain. The CDR3 has 18 residues. CDR1 is SGDLS and CDR2 is YYNGEE in the germline V gene. The germline V and J ends were trimmed by 0 bases and 0 bases, with 13 bases remaining between them. CDR3 protein: CASSVVERISSGANVLTF. CDR3 bases: TGTGCCAGCAGCGTAGTGGAGCGTATAAGCTCTGGGGCCAACGTCCTGACTTTC.

The chain uses TRBV5-1 and TRBJ2-7, with TRBD2 as a possible D gene (6 bases). The germline V and J ends were trimmed by 4 bases and 3 bases, with 29 bases remaining between them. Germline lookup yields CDR1 SGHRS and CDR2 YFSETQ. The CDR3 totals 19 residues. The CDR3 sequence is CASSLRAPTSQKGVYEQYF. CDR3 coding DNA: TGCGCCAGCAGCCTAAGAGCCCCTACTAGCCAGAAGGGAGTCTACGAGCAGTACTTC.

CDR3 in DNA: TGTGCCTGGAGACAGGATGAGAACTATGGCTACACCTTC. Protein: CAWRQDENYGYTF. The chain is built from TRBV30 and TRBJ1-2; D might be TRBD1 (5 bases). The V gene's germline CDR1 is GTSNPN and CDR2 SVGIG (reference sequence). The germline V and J ends were trimmed by 3 bases and 2 bases, with 10 bases remaining between them. The CDR3 contains 13 residues.

The chain combines TRBV7-8 with TRBJ2-3; weak D call: TRBD1 (6 bases). V lost 3 bases and J 6 bases, leaving 13 bases between the germline ends. The CDR3 is made up of 14 amino acids. Germline CDR1 is SGHVS and CDR2 is FQNEAQ. In nucleotides, the CDR3 is TGTGCCAGCAGCTTCCGCAGGGGAAGTGATACGCAGTATTTT. Translated, it gives CASSFRRGSDTQYF.

The rearrangement joins TRBV9 to TRBJ2-3; TRBD2 matches at 7 bases. The J segment lost 0 bases and the V segment lost 4 bases, leaving 11 bases of the junction unmatched. Germline-derived CDR1 and CDR2 are SGDLS and YYNGEE. The CDR3 extends over 17 amino acids. CDR3 DNA sequence: TGTGCCAGCAGCTCCCGAGGGCTAGCGGTTAGCACAGATACGCAGTATTTT. It is translated as CASSSRGLAVSTDTQYF.

This rearrangement joins TRBV28 to TRBJ2-5; D perhaps matches TRBD1 (5 bases). V gave up 8 bases and J gave up 0 bases, with 16 bases separating them. CDR1 is MDHEN, CDR2 SYDVKM, per germline. The CDR3 extends over 15 amino acids. Here the CDR3 reads CASRTVGANQETQYF. The CDR3 DNA follows: TGTGCCAGCCGTACCGTTGGGGCCAACCAAGAGACCCAGTACTTC.